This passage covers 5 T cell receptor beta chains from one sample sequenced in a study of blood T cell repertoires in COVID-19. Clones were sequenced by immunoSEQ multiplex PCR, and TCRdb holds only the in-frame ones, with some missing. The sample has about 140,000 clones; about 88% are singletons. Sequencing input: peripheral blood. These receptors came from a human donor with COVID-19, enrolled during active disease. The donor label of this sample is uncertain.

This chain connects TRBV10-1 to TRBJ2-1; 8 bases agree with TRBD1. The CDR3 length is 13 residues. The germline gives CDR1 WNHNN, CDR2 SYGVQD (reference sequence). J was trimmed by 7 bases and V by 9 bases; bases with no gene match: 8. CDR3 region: CASQGAGENEQFF. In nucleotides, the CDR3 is TGCGCCAGTCAGGGGGCAGGTGAGAATGAGCAGTTCTTC.

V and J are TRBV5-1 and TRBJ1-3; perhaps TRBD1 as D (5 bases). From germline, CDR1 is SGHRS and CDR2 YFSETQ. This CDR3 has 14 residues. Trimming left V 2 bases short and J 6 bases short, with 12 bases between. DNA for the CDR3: TGCGCCAGCAGCTTTGCCACGGGGGAAAACACCATATATTTT. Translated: CASSFATGENTIYF.

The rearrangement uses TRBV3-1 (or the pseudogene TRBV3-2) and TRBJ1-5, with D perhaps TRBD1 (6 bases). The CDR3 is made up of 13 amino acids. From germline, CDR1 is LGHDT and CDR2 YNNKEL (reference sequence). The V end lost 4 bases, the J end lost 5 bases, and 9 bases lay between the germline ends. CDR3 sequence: CASSRTEDQPQHF. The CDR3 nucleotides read TGTGCCAGCAGCCGGACAGAGGATCAGCCCCAGCATTTT.

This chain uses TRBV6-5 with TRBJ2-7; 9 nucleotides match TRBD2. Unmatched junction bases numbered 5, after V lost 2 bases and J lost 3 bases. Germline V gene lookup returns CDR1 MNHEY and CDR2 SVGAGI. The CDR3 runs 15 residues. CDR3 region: CASSYLTSGSYEQYF. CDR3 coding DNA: TGTGCCAGCAGTTACCTGACTAGCGGAAGCTACGAGCAGTACTTC.

The CDR3 DNA follows: TGCGCCAGCAGCTTGGCCGGACAGGGATCTGAAGCTTTCTTT. Translating it yields CASSLAGQGSEAFF. The genes are TRBV5-1 and TRBJ1-1; 8 nucleotides line up with TRBD1. Germline V lookup: CDR1 SGHRS, CDR2 YFSETQ. The CDR3 is 14 amino acids. Trimming cost V 0 bases and J 6 bases; bases outside gene matches: 4.